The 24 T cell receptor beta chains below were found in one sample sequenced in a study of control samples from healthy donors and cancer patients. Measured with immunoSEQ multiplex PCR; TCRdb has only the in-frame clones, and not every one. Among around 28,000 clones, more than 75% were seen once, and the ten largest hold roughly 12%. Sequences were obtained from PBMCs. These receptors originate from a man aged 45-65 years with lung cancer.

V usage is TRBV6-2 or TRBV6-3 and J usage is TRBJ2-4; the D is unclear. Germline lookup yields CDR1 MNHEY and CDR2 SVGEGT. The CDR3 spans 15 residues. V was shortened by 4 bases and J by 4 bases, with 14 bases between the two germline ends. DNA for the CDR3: TGTGCCAGCAGTTTATTCCAAGGGCCAAAAAACATTCAGTACTTC. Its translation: CASSLFQGPKNIQYF.

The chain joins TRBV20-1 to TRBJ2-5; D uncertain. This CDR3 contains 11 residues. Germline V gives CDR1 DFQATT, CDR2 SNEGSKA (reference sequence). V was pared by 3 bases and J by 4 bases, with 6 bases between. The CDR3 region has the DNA TGCAGTGCTAGTGGCACAGAGACCCAGTACTTC. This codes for CSASGTETQYF.

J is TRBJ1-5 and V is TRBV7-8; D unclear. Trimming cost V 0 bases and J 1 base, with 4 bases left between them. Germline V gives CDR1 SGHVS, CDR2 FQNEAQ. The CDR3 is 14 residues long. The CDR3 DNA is TGTGCCAGCAGCTTAGCCATGAGCAATCAGCCCCAGCATTTT. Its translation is CASSLAMSNQPQHF.

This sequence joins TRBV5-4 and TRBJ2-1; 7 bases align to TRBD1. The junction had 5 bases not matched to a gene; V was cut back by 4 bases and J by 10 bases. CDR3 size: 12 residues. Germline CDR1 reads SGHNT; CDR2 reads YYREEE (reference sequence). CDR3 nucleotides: TGTGCCAGCAGCGCCGGGACAGCGGAGCAGTTCTTC. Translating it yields CASSAGTAEQFF.

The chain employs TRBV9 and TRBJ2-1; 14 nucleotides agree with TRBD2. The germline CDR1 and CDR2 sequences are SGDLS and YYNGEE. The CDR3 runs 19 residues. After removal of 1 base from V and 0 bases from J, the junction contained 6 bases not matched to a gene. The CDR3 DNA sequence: TGTGCCAGCAGCGTAACGGGACTAGCGGGGGAGAGCTCCTACAATGAGCAGTTCTTC. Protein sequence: CASSVTGLAGESSYNEQFF.

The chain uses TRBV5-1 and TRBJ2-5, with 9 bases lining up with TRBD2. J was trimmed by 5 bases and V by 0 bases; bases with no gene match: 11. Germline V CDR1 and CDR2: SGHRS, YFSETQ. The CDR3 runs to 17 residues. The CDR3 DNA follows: TGCGCCAGCAGCTTGGCCCTGACTAGCGGTGAAGGCGAGACCCAGTACTTC. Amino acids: CASSLALTSGEGETQYF.

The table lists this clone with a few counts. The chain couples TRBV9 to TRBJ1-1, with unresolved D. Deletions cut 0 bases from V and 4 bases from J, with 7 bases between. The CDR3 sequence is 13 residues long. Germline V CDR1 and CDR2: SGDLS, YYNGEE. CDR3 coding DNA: TGTGCCAGCAGCGTAGGGGATGGCACTGAAGCTTTCTTT. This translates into CASSVGDGTEAFF.

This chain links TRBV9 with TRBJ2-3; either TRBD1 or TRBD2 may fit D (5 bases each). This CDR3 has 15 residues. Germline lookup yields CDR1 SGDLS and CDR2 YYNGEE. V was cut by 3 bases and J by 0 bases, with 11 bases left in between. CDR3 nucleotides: TGTGCCAGCAGCGCCCGGGGACGGAGCACAGATACGCAGTATTTT. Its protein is CASSARGRSTDTQYF. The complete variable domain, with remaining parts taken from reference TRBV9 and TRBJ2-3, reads DSGVTQTPKHLITATGQRVTLRCSPRSGDLSVYWYQQSLDQGLQFLIQYYNGEERAKGNILERFSAQQFPDLHSELNLSSLELGDSALYFCASSARGRSTDTQYFGPGTRLTVL.

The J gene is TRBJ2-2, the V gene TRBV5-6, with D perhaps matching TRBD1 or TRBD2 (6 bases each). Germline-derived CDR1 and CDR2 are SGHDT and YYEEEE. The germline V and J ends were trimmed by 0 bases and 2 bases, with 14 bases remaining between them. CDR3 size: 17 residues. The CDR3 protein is CASSLDEGGGNTGELFF. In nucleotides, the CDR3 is TGTGCCAGCAGCTTGGACGAAGGAGGGGGTAACACCGGGGAGCTGTTTTTT.

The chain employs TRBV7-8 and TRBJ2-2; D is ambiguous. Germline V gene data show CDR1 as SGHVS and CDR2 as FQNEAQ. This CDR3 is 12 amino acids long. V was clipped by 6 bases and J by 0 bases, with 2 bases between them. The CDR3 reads CASRTNTGELFF. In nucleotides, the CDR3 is TGTGCCAGCAGAACGAACACCGGGGAGCTGTTTTTT.

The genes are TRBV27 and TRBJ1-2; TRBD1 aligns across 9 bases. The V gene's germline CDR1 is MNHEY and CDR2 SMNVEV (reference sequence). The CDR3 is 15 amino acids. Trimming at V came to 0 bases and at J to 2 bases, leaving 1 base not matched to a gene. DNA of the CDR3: TGTGCCAGCAGTTTATCAGGGACAGGGAACTATGGCTACACCTTC. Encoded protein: CASSLSGTGNYGYTF.

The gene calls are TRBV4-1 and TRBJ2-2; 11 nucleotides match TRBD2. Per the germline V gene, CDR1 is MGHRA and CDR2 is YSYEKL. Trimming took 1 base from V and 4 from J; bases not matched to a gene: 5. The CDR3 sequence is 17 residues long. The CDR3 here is CASSQVASGGSTGELFF. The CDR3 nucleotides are TGCGCCAGCAGCCAAGTAGCTAGCGGGGGGTCCACCGGGGAGCTGTTTTTT.

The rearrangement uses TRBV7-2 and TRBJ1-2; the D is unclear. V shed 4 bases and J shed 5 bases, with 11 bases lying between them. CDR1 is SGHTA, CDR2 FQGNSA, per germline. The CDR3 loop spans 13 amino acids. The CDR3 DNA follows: TGTGCCAGCAGCTCCTTCGGTAGTTATGGCTACACCTTC. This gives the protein CASSSFGSYGYTF.

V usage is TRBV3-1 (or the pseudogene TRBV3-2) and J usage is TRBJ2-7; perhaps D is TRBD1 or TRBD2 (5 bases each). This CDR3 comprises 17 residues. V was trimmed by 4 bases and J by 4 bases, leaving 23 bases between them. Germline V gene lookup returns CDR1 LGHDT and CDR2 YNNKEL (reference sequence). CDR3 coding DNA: TGTGCCAGCAGCCCTAATAGAGGGACCCCCGCGTATTACGAGCAGTACTTC. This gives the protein CASSPNRGTPAYYEQYF.

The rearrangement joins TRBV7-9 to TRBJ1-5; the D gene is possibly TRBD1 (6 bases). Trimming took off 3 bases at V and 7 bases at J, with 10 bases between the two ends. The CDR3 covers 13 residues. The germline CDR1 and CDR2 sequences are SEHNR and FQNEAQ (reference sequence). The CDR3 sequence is CASSFPGEQPQHF. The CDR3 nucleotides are TGTGCCAGCAGCTTTCCAGGGGAACAGCCCCAGCATTTT. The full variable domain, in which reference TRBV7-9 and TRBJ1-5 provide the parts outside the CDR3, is DTGVSQNPRHKITKRGQNVTFRCDPISEHNRLYWYRQTLGQGPEFLTYFQNEAQLEKSRLLSDRFSAERPKGSFSTLEIQRTEQGDSAMYLCASSFPGEQPQHFGDGTRLSIL.

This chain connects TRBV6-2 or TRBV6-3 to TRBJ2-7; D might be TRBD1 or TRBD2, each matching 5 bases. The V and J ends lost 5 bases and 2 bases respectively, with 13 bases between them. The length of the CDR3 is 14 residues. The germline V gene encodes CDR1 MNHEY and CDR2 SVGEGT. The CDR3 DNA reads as TGTGCCAGCAGTCTCGGTGGGGGTCCCTACGAGCAGTACTTC. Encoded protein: CASSLGGGPYEQYF.

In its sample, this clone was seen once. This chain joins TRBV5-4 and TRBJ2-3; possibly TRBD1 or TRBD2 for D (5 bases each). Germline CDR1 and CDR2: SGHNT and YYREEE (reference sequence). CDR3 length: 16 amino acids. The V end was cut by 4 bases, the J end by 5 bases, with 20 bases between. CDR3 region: CASSLSRGGELDTQYF. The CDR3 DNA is TGTGCCAGCAGCCTCTCGAGGGGCGGTGAATTAGATACGCAGTATTTT. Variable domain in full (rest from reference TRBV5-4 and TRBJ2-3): ETGVTQSPTHLIKTRGQQVTLRCSSQSGHNTVSWYQQALGQGPQFIFQYYREEENGRGNFPPRFSGLQFPNYSSELNVNALELDDSALYLCASSLSRGGELDTQYFGPGTRLTVL.

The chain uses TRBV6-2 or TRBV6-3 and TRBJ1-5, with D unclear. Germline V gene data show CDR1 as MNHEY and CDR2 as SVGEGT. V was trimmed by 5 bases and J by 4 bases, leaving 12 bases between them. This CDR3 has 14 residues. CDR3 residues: CASSDPGGNQPQHF. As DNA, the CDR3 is TGTGCCAGCAGTGACCCGGGAGGGAATCAGCCCCAGCATTTT.

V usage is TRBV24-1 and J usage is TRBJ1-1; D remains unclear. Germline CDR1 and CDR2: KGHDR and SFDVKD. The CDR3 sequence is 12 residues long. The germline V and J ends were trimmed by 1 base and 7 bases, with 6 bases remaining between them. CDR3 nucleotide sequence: TGTGCCACCAGTGATTTTAAGGGTGAAGCTTTCTTT. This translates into CATSDFKGEAFF.

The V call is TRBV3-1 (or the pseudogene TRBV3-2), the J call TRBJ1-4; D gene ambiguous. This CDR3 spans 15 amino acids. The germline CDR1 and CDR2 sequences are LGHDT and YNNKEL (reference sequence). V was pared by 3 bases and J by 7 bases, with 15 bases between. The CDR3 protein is CASSQSSVVSEKLFF. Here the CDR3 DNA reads TGTGCCAGCAGCCAGAGTTCAGTAGTAAGTGAAAAACTGTTTTTT.

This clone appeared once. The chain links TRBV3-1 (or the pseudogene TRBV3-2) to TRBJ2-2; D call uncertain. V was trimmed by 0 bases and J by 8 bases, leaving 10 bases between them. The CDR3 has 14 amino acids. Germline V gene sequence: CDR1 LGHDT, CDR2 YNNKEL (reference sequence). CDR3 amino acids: CASSQEWGPGELFF. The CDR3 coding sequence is TGTGCCAGCAGCCAAGAATGGGGTCCAGGGGAGCTGTTTTTT.

In DNA form, the CDR3 reads TGTGCCAGCAGTGAGGGCTATGGCTACACCTTC. It codes for CASSEGYGYTF. The rearrangement uses TRBV6-2 or TRBV6-3 and TRBJ1-2; D is undetermined. In germline, CDR1 is MNHEY, CDR2 SVGEGT. The CDR3 has 11 residues. V was shortened by 5 bases and J by 4 bases, with 5 bases between the two germline ends.

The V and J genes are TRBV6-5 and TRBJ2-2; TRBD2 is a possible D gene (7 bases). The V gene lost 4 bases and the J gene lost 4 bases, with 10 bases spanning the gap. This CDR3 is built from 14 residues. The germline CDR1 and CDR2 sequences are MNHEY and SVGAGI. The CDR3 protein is CASSWRGGTGELFF. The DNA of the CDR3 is TGTGCCAGCAGTTGGAGGGGGGGCACCGGGGAGCTGTTTTTT.

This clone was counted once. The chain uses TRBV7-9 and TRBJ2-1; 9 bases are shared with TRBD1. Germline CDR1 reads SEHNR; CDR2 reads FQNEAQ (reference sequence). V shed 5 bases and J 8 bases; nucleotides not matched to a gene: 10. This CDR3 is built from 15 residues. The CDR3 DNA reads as TGTGCCAGCAGCCGCCGGGACAGGGATGAGGATGAGCAGTTCTTC. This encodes CASSRRDRDEDEQFF.